This T cell receptor (beta chain) came from a study of T cells in Graves' hyperthyroidism and ophthalmopathy. A note on this clonotype: Its specificity is not known.

General study findings and limits: Blood also held most thyroid clonotypes expanded beyond 0.001.

The ends lost 6 bases at V and 2 bases at J; junction bases unmatched: 9. Germline V lookup: CDR1 SNHLY, CDR2 FYNNEI. This CDR3 is built from 16 residues. Researchers took RNA transcripts and amplified the TCR beta CDR3 regions from them. RT-PCR in the first round (using the HTBI primer set) targeted the TCR CDR3. MiXCR, run by TCRdb on the multiplex PCR reads, gives a single entry per CDR3 protein. The sample contains approximately 380,000 distinct CDR3 sequences, over 12% of which appear only once. The gene calls are TRBV2 and TRBJ2-3; 9 positions agree with TRBD2. Sequencing was done on a sample of blood. This receptor was taken from a man between 45 and 60 years old with Graves' ophthalmopathy. The chain's CDR3 is CASRGMLAGNTDTQYF. CDR3 nucleotides: TGTGCCAGCAGGGGTATGCTAGCGGGGAACACAGATACGCAGTATTTT.